This T cell receptor (beta chain) was identified in a study of T cell changes during pregnancy in multiple sclerosis. This clone has at least ten counts. The protocol was immunoSEQ multiplex PCR, while the TCRdb copy is restricted to in-frame clones and leaves out a portion. Here the sample spans around 67,000 clones, almost 90% being singletons. V lost 8 bases to trimming and J lost 0 bases; unmatched junction nucleotides: 8. Germline assignment: CDR1 SNHLY and CDR2 FYNNEI. The CDR3 runs to 16 residues. Sample: peripheral blood, taken after pregnancy. The chain joins TRBV2 to TRBJ2-3, with 10 bases fitting TRBD2. This sequence originates from a female donor in good health, enrolled as a control in a pregnancy study. Here the CDR3 reads CASLPKTSGSTDTQYF. CDR3 bases: TGTGCCAGCCTACCCAAGACTAGCGGGAGCACAGATACGCAGTATTTT.